The clone carrying this T cell receptor beta chain was observed a few times. Its antigen is not identified. At residue 10, the TCRdb protein and translated DNA are inconsistent; the protein given comes from the DNA. Gene and germline names: mouse. The sequenced fragment ends 3 residues before the CDR3 boundary, so the rest is inferred from the germline J gene. Trimming pared 4 bases from V and 7 bases from J, leaving 9 bases between. CDR1 is NNHDY, CDR2 SYVADS, per germline. CDR3 length: 13 amino acids. RNA extraction and reverse transcription yielded cDNA as sequencing template. Produced via immunoSEQ multiplex PCR; TCRdb's table is partial and in-frame only. This sample has around 100,000 clones, each found more than once. This entry belongs to a study of CD8+ T cells in alopecia areata. Study background: C3H/HeJ donors with spontaneous alopecia, about 6-12 months old, supplied skin grafts to roughly 6-10-week-old female C3H/HeJ mice. Broader study findings: Scalp lesions, especially in alopecia totalis/universalis, had higher clonality than normal scalp. Patients shared TCRs less clearly than mice did, possibly for HLA-related reasons.

This clonotype was obtained from a C3H/HeJ mouse with alopecia areata. MHC haplotype of the strain: H2-k. The genes are TRBV13-3 and TRBJ1-6; no definite D call. TRBJ1-6 is filed as an ORF, its function uncertain. Sequenced material: lesional skin. The sequenced part of the CDR3 DNA is TGTGCCAGCAGTTTGGGGATAAATTCGCCC. It codes for CASSLGINSP. The entire CDR3 reads CASSLGINSPLYF.